The TCR beta chain described here comes from a study of ipilimumab plus nivolumab after autologous stem cell transplantation. Checkpoint therapy with ipilimumab 1 mg/kg began 14 to 28 days after transplant. This clone was detected once. The antigen remains unidentified. Study-wide results and caveats: Authors suggest TCR repertoire, Treg phenotype and gut microbiota support further study.

Produced via immunoSEQ multiplex PCR; TCRdb's table is partial and in-frame only. The table shows 77,000 or so clones, with about 83% occurring only once. The CDR3 covers 12 residues. Trimming removed 5 bases at V and 4 bases at J, with 9 bases between. Per the germline V gene, CDR1 is GTSNPN and CDR2 is SVGIG (reference sequence). The sample here was PBMCs, taken in a trial of ipilimumab plus nivolumab as post-transplant consolidation. The TCR comes from a male donor with diffuse large B-cell lymphoma. The V and J genes are TRBV30 and TRBJ2-1; D is uncertain. The CDR3: CAWEVGYNEQFF. CDR3 in DNA: TGTGCCTGGGAGGTAGGGTACAATGAGCAGTTCTTC.